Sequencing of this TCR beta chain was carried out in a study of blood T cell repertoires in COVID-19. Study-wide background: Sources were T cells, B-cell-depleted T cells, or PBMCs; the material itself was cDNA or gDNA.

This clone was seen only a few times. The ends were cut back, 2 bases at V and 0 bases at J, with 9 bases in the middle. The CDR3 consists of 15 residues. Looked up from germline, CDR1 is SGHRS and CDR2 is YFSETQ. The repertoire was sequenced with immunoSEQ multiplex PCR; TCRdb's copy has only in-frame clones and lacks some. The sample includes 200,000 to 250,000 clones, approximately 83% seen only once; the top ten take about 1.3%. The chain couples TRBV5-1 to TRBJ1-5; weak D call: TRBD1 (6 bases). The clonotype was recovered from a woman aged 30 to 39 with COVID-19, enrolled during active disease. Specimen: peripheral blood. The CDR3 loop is CASSFSGDSNQPQHF. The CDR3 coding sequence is TGCGCCAGCAGCTTTTCAGGGGATAGCAATCAGCCCCAGCATTTT.